Below are 5 T cell receptor beta chains sequenced from a single sample in a study of blood T cell repertoires in COVID-19. Sequencing used immunoSEQ multiplex PCR; TCRdb keeps in-frame clones, though not all of them. The sample consists of 140,000 or so clones, 75% to 90% of them appearing once. Sequenced: peripheral blood. The receptors stem from a woman of 80 years or more with acute or convalescent COVID-19.

The chain carries TRBV18 and TRBJ1-1; D not resolved. Trimming removed 1 base at V and 4 bases at J, with 10 bases between. Germline CDR1 KGHSH, CDR2 LQKENI. The length of the CDR3 is 14 residues. CDR3 residues: CASSPRERATEAFF. In DNA, the CDR3 is TGTGCCAGCTCACCACGCGAGAGGGCCACTGAAGCTTTCTTT. The full variable domain, rest sourced from reference TRBV18 and TRBJ1-1, is NAGVMQNPRHLVRRRGQEARLRCSPMKGHSHVYWYRQLPEEGLKFMVYLQKENIIDESGMPKERFSAEFPKEGPSILRIQQVVRGDSAAYFCASSPRERATEAFFGQGTRLTVV.

The rearrangement links TRBV2 to TRBJ2-7; a weak D match, TRBD1 (6 bases). The V gene's germline CDR1 is SNHLY and CDR2 FYNNEI. V was cut by 7 bases and J by 7 bases, with 20 bases left in between. The CDR3 is 14 amino acids. The CDR3 loop reads CASKILTGPREQYF. CDR3 DNA sequence: TGTGCCAGCAAAATTCTTACAGGGCCCCGGGAGCAGTACTTC. The full variable domain, rest sourced from reference TRBV2 and TRBJ2-7, is EPEVTQTPSHQVTQMGQEVILRCVPISNHLYFYWYRQILGQKVEFLVSFYNNEISEKSEIFDDQFSVERPDGSNFTLKIRSTKLEDSAMYFCASKILTGPREQYFGPGTRLTVT.

The chain combines TRBV6-5 with TRBJ1-5, with a weak D call TRBD1 (6 bases). The length of the CDR3 is 11 residues. Germline V gene sequence: CDR1 MNHEY, CDR2 SVGAGI. V was cut by 4 bases and J by 12 bases, with 10 bases left in between. CDR3 protein: CASSSGQSQHF. Written as DNA, the CDR3 is TGTGCCAGCAGTTCCGGACAGAGCCAGCATTTT.

Turning to this clone: Compared with germline, one end of the junction differs, possibly owing to a read error. The chain carries TRBV7-7 and TRBJ1-6; D uncertain. The CDR3 contains 16 residues. Germline CDR1 reads SSHAT; CDR2 reads FNYEAQ (reference sequence). The DNA of the CDR3 is TGTGCTAGCAGCTCAACGATGAGCTCCTATAATTCACCCCTCCACTTT. This sequence encodes CASSSTMSSYNSPLHF.

This clone was counted between two and nine times. The rearrangement joins TRBV13 to TRBJ1-1, with D unclear. CDR3 length: 16 residues. V lost 4 bases and J 1 base, leaving 16 bases between the germline ends. Per germline, CDR1 PRHDT and CDR2 FYEKMQ (reference sequence). CDR3 protein: CASSSATQPRNTEAFF. The CDR3 DNA sequence: TGTGCCAGCAGCTCCGCGACTCAGCCGAGGAACACTGAAGCTTTCTTT.